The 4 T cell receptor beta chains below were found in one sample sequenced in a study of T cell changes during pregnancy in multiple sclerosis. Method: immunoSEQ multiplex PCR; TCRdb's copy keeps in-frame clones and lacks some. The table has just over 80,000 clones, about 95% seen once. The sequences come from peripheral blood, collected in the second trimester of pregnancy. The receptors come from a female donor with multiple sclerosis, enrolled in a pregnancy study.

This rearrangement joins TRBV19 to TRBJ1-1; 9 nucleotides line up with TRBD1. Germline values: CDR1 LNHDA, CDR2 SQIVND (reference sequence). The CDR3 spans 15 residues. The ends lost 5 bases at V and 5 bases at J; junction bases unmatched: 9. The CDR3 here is CASSPGDRARTEAFF. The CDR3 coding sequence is TGTGCCAGTAGTCCCGGGGACAGGGCTAGGACTGAAGCTTTCTTT. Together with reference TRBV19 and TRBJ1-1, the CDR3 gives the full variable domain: DGGITQSPKYLFRKEGQNVTLSCEQNLNHDAMYWYRQDPGQGLRLIYYSQIVNDFQKGDIAEGYSVSREKKESFPLTVTSAQKNPTAFYLCASSPGDRARTEAFFGQGTRLTVV.

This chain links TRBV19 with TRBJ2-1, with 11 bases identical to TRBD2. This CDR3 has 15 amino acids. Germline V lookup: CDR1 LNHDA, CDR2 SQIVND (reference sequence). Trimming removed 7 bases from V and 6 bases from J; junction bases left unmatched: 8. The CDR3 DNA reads TGTGCCAGTAACCCTACCGGGACTAGCGGCAATGAGCAGTTCTTC. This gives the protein CASNPTGTSGNEQFF.

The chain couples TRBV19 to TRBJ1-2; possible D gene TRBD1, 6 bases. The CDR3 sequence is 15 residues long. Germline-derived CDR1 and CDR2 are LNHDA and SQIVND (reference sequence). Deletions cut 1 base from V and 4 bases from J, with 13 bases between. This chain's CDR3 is CASSIVTGSFYGYTF. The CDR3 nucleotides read TGTGCCAGTAGTATAGTGACAGGTTCCTTCTATGGCTACACCTTC.

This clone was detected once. The CDR3 region is CASRRRRTNEKLFF. CDR3 sequence (DNA): TGTGCCAGCAGGCGACGGAGAACTAATGAAAAACTGTTTTTT. The V gene is TRBV6-5, the J gene TRBJ1-4; unclear D gene. The V gene lost 6 bases and the J gene lost 1 base, with 9 bases spanning the gap. This CDR3 comprises 14 residues. Germline V CDR1 and CDR2: MNHEY, SVGAGI.